This TCR beta chain was obtained from a study of T cell responses to AZD1222 COVID-19 vaccine. The study's findings and limits: Seropositivity was recorded at baseline in only six AZD1222 recipients. Donors were chiefly white British, with a greater number of females, and clonal diversity was perhaps underestimated.

A remark on this clone: Its antigen is undetermined.

The V and J ends lost 1 base and 5 bases, in that order; junction bases with no gene match: 5. The germline V gene encodes CDR1 SGHVS and CDR2 FNYEAQ. The CDR3 contains 15 residues. Clones were read by immunoSEQ multiplex PCR, and TCRdb kept only the in-frame ones, dropping some. The sample includes some 150,000 clones, 75% to 90% of them seen just once. Material: peripheral blood, obtained on day 0 of AZD1222 vaccination. V gene TRBV7-6 combines with J gene TRBJ1-1; 9 positions agree with TRBD1. The sequence was collected from an adult in good health. DNA for the CDR3: TGTGCCAGCAGCTTAGGATTACAGGGGGCAACTGAAGCTTTCTTT. Translated, it gives CASSLGLQGATEAFF.